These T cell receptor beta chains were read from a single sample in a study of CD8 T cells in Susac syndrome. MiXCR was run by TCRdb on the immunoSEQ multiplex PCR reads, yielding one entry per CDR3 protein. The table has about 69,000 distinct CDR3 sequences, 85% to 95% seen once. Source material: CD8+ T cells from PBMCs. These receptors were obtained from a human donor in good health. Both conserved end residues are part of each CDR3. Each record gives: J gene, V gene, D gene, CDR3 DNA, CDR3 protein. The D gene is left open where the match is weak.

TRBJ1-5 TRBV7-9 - TGTGCCAGCAGCCACGAGGATCAGCCCCAGCATTTT CASSHEDQPQHF
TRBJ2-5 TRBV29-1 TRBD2 TGCAGCGTTGAAGATGGGGGACTAGCGGGGATCCAAGAGACCCAGTACTTC CSVEDGGLAGIQETQYF
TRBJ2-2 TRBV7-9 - TGTGCCAGCAGCCCTTCGGTCGGGCTGAACACCGGGGAGCTGTTTTTT CASSPSVGLNTGELFF
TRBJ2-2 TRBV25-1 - TGTGCCAGCAGTCCCCCTTGGGGGGAGCTGTTTTTT CASSPPWGELFF
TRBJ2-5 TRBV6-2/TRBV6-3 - TGTGCCAGCAGTTACCCAGAGGAGACCCAGTACTTC CASSYPEETQYF
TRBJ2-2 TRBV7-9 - TGTGCCAGCAGTCACGACGCCCGACAGATTCCGAACACCGGGGAGCTGTTTTTT CASSHDARQIPNTGELFF
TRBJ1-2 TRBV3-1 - TGTGCCAGCAGCCATGCAGACAGGATCATCTATGGCTACACCTTC CASSHADRIIYGYTF
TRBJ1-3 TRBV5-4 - TGTGCCAGCAGCTTGGTTGGGGGAAACACCATATATTTT CASSLVGGNTIYF
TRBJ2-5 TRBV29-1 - TGCAGCGTTGAAGATAGCAGGGGCCACAACAAAGGGGCCCAGTACTTC CSVEDSRGHNKGAQYF
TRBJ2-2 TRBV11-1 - TGTGCCAGCGGACTTGTCGCGGGGGCCACCGGGGAGCTGTTTTTT CASGLVAGATGELFF
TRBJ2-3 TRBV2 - TGTGCCAGCAGACCAGGGCGGGCAGATACGCAGTATTTT CASRPGRADTQYF
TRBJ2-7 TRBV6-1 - TGTGCCAGCAGTGCCCTTACCCTACATGCAGGTCATGGGTACGAGCAGTACTTC CASSALTLHAGHGYEQYF
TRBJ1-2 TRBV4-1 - TGCGCCAGCAGCCAAGAACCTCGACCACCGGGCTACACCTTC CASSQEPRPPGYTF
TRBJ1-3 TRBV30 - TGTGCCTACCAAAGAGACAGTTCTGGAAACACCATATATTTT CAYQRDSSGNTIYF
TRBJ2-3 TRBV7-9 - TGTGCCAGCAGCTTAACGGGGGATACGCAGTATTTT CASSLTGDTQYF
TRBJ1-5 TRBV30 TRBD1 TGTGCCTGGCAGTCCGGGACAGCTAGCAATCAGCCCCAGCATTTT CAWQSGTASNQPQHF
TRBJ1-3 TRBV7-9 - TGTGCCAGCAGCTTCGAAACAGACAGAAACACCATATATTTT CASSFETDRNTIYF